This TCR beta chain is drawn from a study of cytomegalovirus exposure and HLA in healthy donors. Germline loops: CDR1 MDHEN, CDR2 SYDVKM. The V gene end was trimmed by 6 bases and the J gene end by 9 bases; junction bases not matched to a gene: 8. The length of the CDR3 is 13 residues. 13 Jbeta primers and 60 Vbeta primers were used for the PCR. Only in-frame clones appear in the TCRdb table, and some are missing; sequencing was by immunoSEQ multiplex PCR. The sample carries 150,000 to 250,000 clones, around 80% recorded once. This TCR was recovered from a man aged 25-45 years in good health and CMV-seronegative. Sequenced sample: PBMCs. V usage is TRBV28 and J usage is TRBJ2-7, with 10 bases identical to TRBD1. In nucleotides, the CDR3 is TGTGCCAGCAGCCCCATCGGACAGGGGGGGCAGTACTTC. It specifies CASSPIGQGGQYF.